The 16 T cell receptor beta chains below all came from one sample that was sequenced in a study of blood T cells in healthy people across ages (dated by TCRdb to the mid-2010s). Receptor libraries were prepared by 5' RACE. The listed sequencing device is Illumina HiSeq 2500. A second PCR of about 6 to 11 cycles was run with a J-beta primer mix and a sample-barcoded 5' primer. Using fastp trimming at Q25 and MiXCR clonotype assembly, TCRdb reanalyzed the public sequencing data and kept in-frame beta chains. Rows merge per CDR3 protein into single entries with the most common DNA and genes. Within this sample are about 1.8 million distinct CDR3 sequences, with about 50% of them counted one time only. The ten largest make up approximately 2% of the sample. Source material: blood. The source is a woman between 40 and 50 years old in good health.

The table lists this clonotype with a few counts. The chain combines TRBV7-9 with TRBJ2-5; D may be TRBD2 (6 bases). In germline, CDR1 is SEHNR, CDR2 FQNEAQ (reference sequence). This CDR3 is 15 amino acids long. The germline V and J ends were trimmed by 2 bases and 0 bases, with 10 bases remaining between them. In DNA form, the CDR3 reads TGTGCCAGCAGCTTAACAGCGGGTAACCAAGAGACCCAGTACTTC. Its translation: CASSLTAGNQETQYF.

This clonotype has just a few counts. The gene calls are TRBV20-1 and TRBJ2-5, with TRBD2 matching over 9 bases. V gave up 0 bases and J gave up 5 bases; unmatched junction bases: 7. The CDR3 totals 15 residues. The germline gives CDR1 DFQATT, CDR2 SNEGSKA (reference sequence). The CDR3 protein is CSARDPAGGEETQYF. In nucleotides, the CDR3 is TGCAGTGCTAGAGATCCAGCGGGGGGCGAGGAGACCCAGTACTTC.

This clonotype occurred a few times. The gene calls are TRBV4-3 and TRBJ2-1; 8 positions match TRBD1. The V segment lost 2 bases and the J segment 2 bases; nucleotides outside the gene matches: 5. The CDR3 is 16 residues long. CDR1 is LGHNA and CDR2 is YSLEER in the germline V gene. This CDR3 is CASSQTTGQAYNEQFF. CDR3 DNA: TGCGCCAGCAGCCAAACGACGGGACAGGCCTACAATGAGCAGTTCTTC.

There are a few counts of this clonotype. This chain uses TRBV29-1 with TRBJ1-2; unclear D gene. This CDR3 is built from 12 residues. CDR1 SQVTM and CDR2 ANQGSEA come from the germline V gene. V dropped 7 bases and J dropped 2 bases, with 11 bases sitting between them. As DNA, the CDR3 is TGCAGCGCTTACCGTCCCAACTATGGCTACACCTTC. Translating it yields CSAYRPNYGYTF.

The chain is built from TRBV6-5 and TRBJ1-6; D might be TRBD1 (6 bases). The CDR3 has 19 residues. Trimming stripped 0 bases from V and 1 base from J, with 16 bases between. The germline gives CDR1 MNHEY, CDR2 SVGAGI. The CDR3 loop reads CASSYSNLAGVSYNSPLHF. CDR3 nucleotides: TGTGCCAGCAGTTACTCGAACCTCGCAGGGGTATCCTATAATTCACCCCTCCACTTT.

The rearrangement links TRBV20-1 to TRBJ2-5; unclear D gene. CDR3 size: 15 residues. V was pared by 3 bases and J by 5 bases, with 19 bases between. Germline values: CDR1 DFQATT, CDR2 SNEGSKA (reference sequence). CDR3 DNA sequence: TGCAGTGCTAGGGTCTCTAACGGGTGGAAGGAGACCCAGTACTTC. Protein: CSARVSNGWKETQYF.

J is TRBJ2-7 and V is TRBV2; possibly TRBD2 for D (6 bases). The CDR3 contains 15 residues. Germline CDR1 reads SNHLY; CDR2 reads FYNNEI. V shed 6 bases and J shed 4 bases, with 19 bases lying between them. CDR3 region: CASSPPGPGRYEQYF. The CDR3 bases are TGTGCCAGCAGCCCCCCGGGACCCGGGAGATACGAGCAGTACTTC.

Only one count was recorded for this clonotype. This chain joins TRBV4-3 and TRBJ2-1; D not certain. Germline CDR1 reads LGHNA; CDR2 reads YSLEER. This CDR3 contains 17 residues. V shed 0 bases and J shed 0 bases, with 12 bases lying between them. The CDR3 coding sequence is TGCGCCAGCAGCCAAGACCCGACTGCCAGCTCCTACAATGAGCAGTTCTTC. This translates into CASSQDPTASSYNEQFF.

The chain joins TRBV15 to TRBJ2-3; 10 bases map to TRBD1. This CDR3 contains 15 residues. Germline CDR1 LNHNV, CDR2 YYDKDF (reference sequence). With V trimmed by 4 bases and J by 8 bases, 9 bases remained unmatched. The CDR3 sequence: CATSIAGTGVTTQYF. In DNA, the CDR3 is TGTGCCACCAGCATCGCCGGGACAGGGGTTACTACGCAGTATTTT.

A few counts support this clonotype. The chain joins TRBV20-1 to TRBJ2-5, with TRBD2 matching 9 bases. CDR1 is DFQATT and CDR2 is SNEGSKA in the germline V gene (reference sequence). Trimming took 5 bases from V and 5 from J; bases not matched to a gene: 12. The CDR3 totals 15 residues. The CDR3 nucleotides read TGCAGTGCTCGCGATACTAGCGGGTTGGGGGAGACCCAGTACTTC. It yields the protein CSARDTSGLGETQYF.

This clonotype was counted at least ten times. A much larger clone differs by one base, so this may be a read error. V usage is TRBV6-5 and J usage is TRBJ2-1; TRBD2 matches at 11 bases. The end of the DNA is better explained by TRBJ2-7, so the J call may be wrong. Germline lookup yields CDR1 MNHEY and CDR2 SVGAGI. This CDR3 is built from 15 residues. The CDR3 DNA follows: TGTGCCAGCAGTTACTCTAGCGGGGGGGCCAATGAGCAGTACTTC. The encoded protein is CASSYSSGGANEQYF.

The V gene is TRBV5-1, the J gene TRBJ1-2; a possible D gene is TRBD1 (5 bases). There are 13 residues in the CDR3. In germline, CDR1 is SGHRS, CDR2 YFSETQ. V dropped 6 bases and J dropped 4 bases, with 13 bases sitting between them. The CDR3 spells CASTGDGSYGYTF. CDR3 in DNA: TGCGCCAGCACCGGGGACGGATCCTATGGCTACACCTTC.

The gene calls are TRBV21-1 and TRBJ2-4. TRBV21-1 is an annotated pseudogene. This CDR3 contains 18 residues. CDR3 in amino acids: CASSKGGGVRSAKNIQYF. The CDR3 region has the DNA TGTGCCAGCAGCAAAGGAGGCGGAGTCAGGTCGGCAAAAAACATTCAGTACTTC.

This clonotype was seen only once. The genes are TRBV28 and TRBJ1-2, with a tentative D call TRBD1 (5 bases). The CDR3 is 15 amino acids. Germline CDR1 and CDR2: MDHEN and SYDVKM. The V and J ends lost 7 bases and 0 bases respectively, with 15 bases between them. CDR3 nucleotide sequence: TGTGCCAGCACCGTGGGGACCCTTACTAACTATGGCTACACCTTC. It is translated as CASTVGTLTNYGYTF.

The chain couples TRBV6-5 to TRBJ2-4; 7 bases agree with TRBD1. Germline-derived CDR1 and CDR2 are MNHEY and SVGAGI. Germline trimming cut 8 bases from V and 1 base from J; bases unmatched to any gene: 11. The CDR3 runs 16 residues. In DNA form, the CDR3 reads TGTGCCAGCCGGTCAGGGGGTGGGGTCGCCAAAAACATTCAGTACTTC. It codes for CASRSGGGVAKNIQYF.

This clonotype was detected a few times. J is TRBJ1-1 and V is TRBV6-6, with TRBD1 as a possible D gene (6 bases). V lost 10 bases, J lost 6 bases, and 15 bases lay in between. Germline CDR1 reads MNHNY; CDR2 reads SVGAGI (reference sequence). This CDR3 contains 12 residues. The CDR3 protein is CAIGGRMAEAFF. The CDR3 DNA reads TGTGCCATCGGGGGCAGGATGGCTGAAGCTTTCTTT.